This T cell receptor beta chain originates from a study of immune evolution from preneoplasia to lung adenocarcinoma. As concerns this clone: Its antigen is still unknown.

Here immunoSEQ multiplex PCR was the method, and the copy in TCRdb shows in-frame clones only, minus some. The sample holds approximately 6,700 clones, around 82% seen once. Overall study findings and caveats: Top clone share appeared to fall from AAH through AIS, MIA, adenocarcinoma.

This CDR3 is built from 16 residues. Germline V lookup: CDR1 LGHNA, CDR2 YSLEER. The ends lost 0 bases at V and 6 bases at J; junction bases unmatched: 4. The sequencing input was FFPE adjacent normal lung tissue. The clonotype comes from a person aged 60 to 85 with lung adenocarcinoma. The V call is TRBV4-3, the J call TRBJ2-1; TRBD1 matches at 11 bases. The CDR3 DNA follows: TGCGCCAGCAGCCAAGATTATGGGACAGGGGGCAATGAGCAGTTCTTC. Its protein is CASSQDYGTGGNEQFF.